The source of this TCR beta chain is a study of T cell changes during pregnancy in multiple sclerosis. This CDR3 is built from 13 residues. Germline V gives CDR1 GTSNPN, CDR2 SVGIG (reference sequence). V was shortened by 4 bases and J by 1 base, with 10 bases between the two germline ends. Some clones are missing from TCRdb's copy, which holds only in-frame ones; the method was immunoSEQ multiplex PCR. This repertoire shows about 69,000 clones, more than 75% found once; its top ten account for more than 1.2%. Specimen: peripheral blood, collected in the third trimester of pregnancy. The receptor's source is a female donor with multiple sclerosis, enrolled in a pregnancy study. The V gene is TRBV30, the J gene TRBJ1-1; D not resolved. The CDR3 loop reads CAWMGGANTEAFF. The DNA of the CDR3 is TGTGCCTGGATGGGTGGAGCGAACACTGAAGCTTTCTTT. The variable domain in full, with the rest retrieved from reference TRBV30 and TRBJ1-1, is SQTIHQWPATLVQPVGSPLSLECTVEGTSNPNLYWYRQAAGRGLQLLFYSVGIGQISSEVPQNLSASRPQDRQFILSSKKLLLSDSGFYLCAWMGGANTEAFFGQGTRLTVV.